The sequence of this T cell receptor beta chain was determined in a study of Ad26.COV2.S vaccination and SARS-CoV-2 variants. Study as a whole: Within the COV1001 Ad26.COV2.S trial arm, the donor was enrolled. Ad26.COV2.S was injected intramuscularly once or twice, 56 days apart.

CDR3 length: 11 residues. Germline CDR1 SGHRS, CDR2 YFSETQ. Trimming removed 2 bases from V and 8 bases from J, with 7 bases in between. Findings and limits, study-wide: Greater spike-specific TCR breadth was seen in vaccine recipients than in placebo recipients.

Concerning this clone: Its antigen is as yet unknown.

Assay used: immunoSEQ multiplex PCR; TCRdb lists only in-frame clones, some missing. The top ten clones hold more than 1.5% of a sample with 450,000 to 550,000 clones, nearly 90% of them seen once. The treatment is: 19 received Ad26.COV2.S at low or high dose, single or two shots; 5 received placebo; per-sample allocation not given. All samples were drawn on day 63, counting from the first vaccine or placebo injection. In the vaccine, an Ad26 vector expressed the SARS-CoV-2 spike of the Wuhan strain. Sequencing was performed on peripheral blood, taken in a trial of Ad26.COV2.S vaccine versus placebo. The source is a person aged 18-60 years who received the Ad26.COV2.S COVID-19 vaccine or a placebo. This chain connects TRBV5-1 to TRBJ1-1; D is undetermined. The CDR3 protein is CASSFDEEAFF. The CDR3 DNA follows: TGCGCCAGCAGCTTTGACGAGGAAGCTTTCTTT.